These 4 T cell receptor beta chains were all obtained from the same sample, sequenced in a study of shared clonotypes between healthy human individuals (TCRdb year 2020). To prepare the library, the immunoSEQ multiplex PCR assay was applied. TCRdb obtained this table from immuneACCESS and retained in-frame rearrangements with V and J assigned. These tables miss some clones; where compared with another copy, unresolved V genes account for less than half of the shortfall, and the remainder is unexplained. For this sample the table gives 1 million to 1.2 million clones, of which approximately 80% were detected only once. The ten largest make up about 0.89% of the sample. The material sequenced was memory CD4+ T cells from PBMCs. The cell subset or site label, as the study defines it: CD45RA-negative fraction. The source of these receptors is a man in his late teens or twenties in good health. Some clones in this sample may be carry-over from other donors' samples.

The V gene is TRBV10-3, the J gene TRBJ2-7; 10 nucleotides match TRBD2. Per germline, CDR1 ENHRY and CDR2 SYGVKD. The CDR3 has 15 residues. Unmatched junction bases numbered 7, after V lost 3 bases and J lost 5 bases. The CDR3 region has the DNA TGTGCCATCAGTGAATATGGCCTAGCGGGAGACGAGCAGTACTTC. Its protein is CAISEYGLAGDEQYF.

This CDR3 reads CASSLRRPENTEAFF. DNA for the CDR3: TGTGCCAGCAGCTTGCGCCGGCCAGAGAACACTGAAGCTTTCTTT. The rearrangement joins TRBV5-5 to TRBJ1-1; D gene ambiguous. The CDR3 consists of 15 residues. Trimming pared 1 base from V and 1 base from J, leaving 11 bases between. In germline, CDR1 is SGHKS, CDR2 YYEKEE (reference sequence).

The rearrangement joins TRBV5-1 to TRBJ2-1; no reliable D call. The CDR3 covers 13 residues. The V end lost 1 base, the J end lost 6 bases, and 8 bases lay between the germline ends. Germline CDR1 and CDR2: SGHRS and YFSETQ. The DNA for the CDR3 is TGCGCCAGCAGCTTGAGTTATTTCAATGAGCAGTTCTTC. It specifies CASSLSYFNEQFF.

The rearrangement links TRBV19 to TRBJ2-1, with D perhaps TRBD2 (6 bases). This CDR3 has 14 amino acids. The V and J ends lost 7 bases and 1 base respectively, with 11 bases between them. Germline CDR1 LNHDA, CDR2 SQIVND (reference sequence). The CDR3 bases are TGTGCCAGTAAACGGAGGGAATCCTACAATGAGCAGTTCTTC. It is translated as CASKRRESYNEQFF.